The 5 T cell receptor beta chains presented below share a single source sample, sequenced in a study of blood T cell repertoires in COVID-19. Method: immunoSEQ multiplex PCR; TCRdb's copy keeps in-frame clones and lacks some. The table has roughly 240,000 clones, around 88% seen once; the top ten hold approximately 6.2%. Sequenced: peripheral blood. The source of these receptors is a woman older than 75 with COVID-19, enrolled during active disease.

The chain joins TRBV5-1 to TRBJ2-5, with D hard to call. V was pared by 4 bases and J by 4 bases, with 5 bases between. The CDR3 is made up of 11 amino acids. Germline-derived CDR1 and CDR2 are SGHRS and YFSETQ. The CDR3 DNA follows: TGCGCCAGCAGCACCGGAGAGACCCAGTACTTC. It translates to CASSTGETQYF.

This clone was detected a few times. V gene TRBV14 combines with J gene TRBJ1-1; maybe TRBD1 (6 bases). Germline loops: CDR1 SGHDN, CDR2 FVKESK. The CDR3 runs 14 residues. V was clipped by 2 bases and J by 5 bases, with 12 bases between them. Here the CDR3 reads CASSQQQGGTEAFF. DNA of the CDR3: TGTGCCAGCAGCCAACAACAGGGTGGGACTGAAGCTTTCTTT.

The chain couples TRBV15 to TRBJ2-7; 7 bases match TRBD1. The V gene's germline CDR1 is LNHNV and CDR2 YYDKDF (reference sequence). V lost 2 bases and J lost 5; bases outside the gene matches: 3. CDR3 length: 13 amino acids. This CDR3 is CATSRRTGDEQYF. CDR3 nucleotides: TGTGCCACCAGCAGAAGGACAGGCGACGAGCAGTACTTC.

The J gene is TRBJ1-4, the V gene TRBV6-6, with 7 bases aligning to TRBD1. The CDR3 has 15 residues. The V gene end was trimmed by 6 bases and the J gene end by 8 bases; junction bases not matched to a gene: 12. Germline CDR1 reads MNHNY; CDR2 reads SVGAGI (reference sequence). The CDR3 bases are TGTGCCAGCAGCGGGCCCAGGGGGATGGGAGAAAAACTGTTTTTT. This encodes CASSGPRGMGEKLFF.

This clone was observed a handful of times. This rearrangement joins TRBV3-1 (or the pseudogene TRBV3-2) to TRBJ2-1, with a weak D call TRBD1 (6 bases). Trimming shortened V by 1 base and J by 12 bases, and 13 bases separated the two germline ends. The length of the CDR3 is 13 residues. The V gene's germline CDR1 is LGHDT and CDR2 YNNKEL (reference sequence). The CDR3 sequence is CASSQVTQGGQFF. CDR3 DNA: TGTGCCAGCAGCCAAGTCACACAGGGTGGGCAGTTCTTC.